This TCR beta chain was found in a study of human T cells and chemical hapten exposure. This clonotype was recorded at least ten times. Its antigen remains unidentified. Whole-study results and caveats: TCRs above 1 in 1000 frequency did not change with DPC sensitization.

The CDR3 runs to 15 residues. Germline-derived CDR1 and CDR2 are MNHNY and SVGAGI (reference sequence). Trimming took 5 bases from V and 3 from J, leaving 17 bases between them. In the authors' methods: Sequenced samples showed a median of around 93,000 TCRs each, with counts running from around 25,000 to 690,000. Via MiXCR, TCRdb re-called the RACE reads, giving one row per CDR3 protein. Clone size and V and J calls follow TCRdb, not the original study. The sample has about 50,000 distinct CDR3 sequences; about 4.5% are singletons. Sample time point: healthy volunteer bleed at 2 weeks. Unfractionated whole blood served as the source for total RNA extraction.

The V and J genes are TRBV6-6 and TRBJ2-7; the D gene is possibly TRBD2 (6 bases). The TCR originated in a female donor in good health. Some clones in this sample may be carry-over from other donors' samples. Sequences were obtained from whole blood. The CDR3 nucleotides are TGTGCCAGCAGTGCCCGGGACTTCGGCGACTACGAGCAGTACTTC. Translated, it gives CASSARDFGDYEQYF.